This T cell receptor beta chain was obtained from a study of T cell responses to AZD1222 COVID-19 vaccine. Study-wide results and limits: Females outnumbered males among donors, who were mostly white British; clonal diversity was possibly underestimated.

A note on this clone: The antigen is undetermined.

Profiled with immunoSEQ multiplex PCR; TCRdb holds only in-frame clones, not every one. This repertoire shows approximately 200,000 clones, approximately 91% found once; its top ten account for about 3.5%. Germline-derived CDR1 and CDR2 are WSHSY and SAAADI. V lost 8 bases to trimming and J lost 4 bases; unmatched junction nucleotides: 5. This CDR3 has 14 amino acids. The sample here was peripheral blood, taken 28 days after the second AZD1222 dose. V usage is TRBV10-2 and J usage is TRBJ2-1; TRBD1 agrees at 10 bases. The sequence derives from an adult who received the AZD1222 COVID-19 vaccine. The chain's CDR3 is CASRDRGSYNEQFF. DNA of the CDR3: TGCGCCAGCCGGGACAGGGGTTCGTACAATGAGCAGTTCTTC.